The clone carrying this TCR beta chain was recorded at least ten times. Antigen unknown. The sample belongs to a study of HIV-infected patients and healthy controls. Study-wide results and limits: Eight alpha and eight beta V genes differed significantly in mean usage between HIV-infected patients and controls.

CDR1 is SGHRS, CDR2 YFSETQ, per germline. This CDR3 is built from 17 residues. Trimming took 4 bases from V and 0 from J, leaving 18 bases between them. cDNA was made from roughly 470 ng RNA using alpha and beta constant primers. Each of the alpha and beta chains got its own library through chain-specific third strand synthesis with indices. Two random hexamers, added before amplification and joined, formed each molecule's 12-nucleotide barcode. TCRdb independently ran MiXCR on the 5' RACE reads; one entry per CDR3 protein. The sample gives thousands of distinct CDR3 sequences, 5.5% to 7% of which show up once; approximately 22% is in the top ten. The repertoire came from unfractionated whole blood and reflected all unsorted peripheral T cells.

Here the sequenced sample was blood, taken before antiretroviral therapy. The source of this sequence is an adult with HIV infection. The chain employs TRBV5-1 and TRBJ2-3, with a tentative D call TRBD1 (5 bases). In nucleotides, the CDR3 is TGCGCCAGCAGCCGCTCCTTCACAGGAATCAGCACAGATACGCAGTATTTT. It translates to CASSRSFTGISTDTQYF.